This is a list of T cell receptor beta chains from one sample in a study of blood T cell repertoires in COVID-19. Produced via immunoSEQ multiplex PCR; TCRdb's table is partial and in-frame only. The sample comprises around 450,000 clones, approximately 90% of which are singletons, and approximately 2% rests with the top ten. The sequencing sample was made of PBMCs or T cells enriched from blood (not recorded which). The source is a woman aged 18-35 years with acute COVID-19. Both conserved end residues are part of each CDR3. D genes are given only for firm matches. Size values are once, few and many counts, or a class for expanded clones, and some rows have none.

abundance: -; v_gene: TRBV5-4; j_gene: TRBJ2-3; d_gene: -; CDR3aa: CASSWDTHTDTQYF; CDR3nt: TGTGCCAGCAGCTGGGACACCCACACAGATACGCAGTATTTT
abundance: -; v_gene: TRBV10-3; j_gene: TRBJ2-1; d_gene: TRBD2; CDR3aa: CAISESLAGGGNEQFF; CDR3nt: TGTGCCATCAGTGAGTCTTTAGCGGGAGGAGGGAATGAGCAGTTCTTC
abundance: -; v_gene: TRBV7-6; j_gene: TRBJ1-5; d_gene: -; CDR3aa: CASSLREGGQPQHF; CDR3nt: TGTGCCAGCAGCCTCCGGGAGGGCGGTCAGCCCCAGCATTTT
abundance: once; v_gene: TRBV11-2; j_gene: TRBJ2-7; d_gene: -; CDR3aa: CASSRQIIGGSYEQYF; CDR3nt: TGTGCCAGCAGCCGTCAAATAATAGGGGGTTCTTACGAGCAGTACTTC
abundance: -; v_gene: TRBV10-3; j_gene: TRBJ2-7; d_gene: TRBD2; CDR3aa: CAISEVMIAGTHEQYF; CDR3nt: TGTGCCATCAGTGAGGTGATGATAGCGGGGACCCACGAGCAGTACTTC
abundance: -; v_gene: TRBV5-1; j_gene: TRBJ1-4; d_gene: -; CDR3aa: CASRGLSTNEKLFF; CDR3nt: TGCGCCAGCAGGGGACTTTCAACTAATGAAAAACTGTTTTTT
abundance: -; v_gene: TRBV5-6; j_gene: TRBJ1-1; d_gene: -; CDR3aa: CASSTYTEAFF; CDR3nt: TGTGCCAGCAGCACTTACACTGAAGCTTTCTTT
abundance: -; v_gene: TRBV24-1; j_gene: TRBJ2-5; d_gene: TRBD1; CDR3aa: CATSDHRQGPRGTQYF; CDR3nt: TGTGCCACCAGTGACCACCGACAGGGGCCTAGAGGGACCCAGTACTTC
abundance: -; v_gene: TRBV29-1; j_gene: TRBJ2-7; d_gene: -; CDR3aa: CSVVTGTYEQYF; CDR3nt: TGCAGCGTTGTCACAGGGACCTACGAGCAGTACTTC
abundance: -; v_gene: TRBV9; j_gene: TRBJ1-3; d_gene: TRBD1; CDR3aa: CASSVGTGGILGGNTIYF; CDR3nt: TGTGCCAGCAGCGTAGGCACAGGGGGTATCCTGGGAGGAAACACCATATATTTT
abundance: -; v_gene: TRBV9; j_gene: TRBJ2-1; d_gene: TRBD2; CDR3aa: CASSAGAGEYNEQFF; CDR3nt: TGTGCCAGCAGCGCGGGAGCGGGGGAGTACAATGAGCAGTTCTTC
abundance: -; v_gene: TRBV6-6; j_gene: TRBJ2-2; d_gene: -; CDR3aa: CASSYSPGSGELFF; CDR3nt: TGTGCCAGCAGTTACTCCCCAGGTTCCGGGGAGCTGTTTTTT
abundance: -; v_gene: TRBV27; j_gene: TRBJ1-2; d_gene: TRBD1; CDR3aa: CASSLSGQGFYGYTF; CDR3nt: TGTGCCAGCAGTTTATCTGGACAGGGGTTCTATGGCTACACCTTC
abundance: -; v_gene: TRBV18; j_gene: TRBJ2-1; d_gene: -; CDR3aa: CASSPYPQPYNEQFF; CDR3nt: TGTGCCAGCTCACCCTATCCACAGCCCTACAATGAGCAGTTCTTC
abundance: -; v_gene: TRBV6-5; j_gene: TRBJ2-7; d_gene: TRBD2; CDR3aa: CASRTSGILYEQYF; CDR3nt: TGTGCCAGCAGGACTAGCGGGATATTGTACGAGCAGTACTTC
abundance: -; v_gene: TRBV5-1; j_gene: TRBJ1-1; d_gene: -; CDR3aa: CASSLGGKNSGTEAFF; CDR3nt: TGCGCCAGCAGCTTGGGTGGAAAGAATTCGGGCACTGAAGCTTTCTTT
abundance: -; v_gene: TRBV3-1/TRBV3-2; j_gene: TRBJ1-4; d_gene: -; CDR3aa: CASSPRDPREKLFF; CDR3nt: TGTGCCAGCAGCCCCCGGGATCCCAGGGAAAAACTGTTTTTT
abundance: -; v_gene: TRBV6-5; j_gene: TRBJ2-5; d_gene: -; CDR3aa: CASSYSIRGQETQYF; CDR3nt: TGTGCCAGCAGTTACTCGATACGGGGACAAGAGACCCAGTACTTC
abundance: -; v_gene: TRBV6-5; j_gene: TRBJ1-2; d_gene: -; CDR3aa: CASAVQGTYGYTF; CDR3nt: TGTGCCAGCGCGGTACAGGGTACCTATGGCTACACCTTC
abundance: -; v_gene: TRBV15; j_gene: TRBJ2-6; d_gene: TRBD1; CDR3aa: CATRLDRGRFGANVLTF; CDR3nt: TGTGCCACCAGATTGGACAGGGGGCGCTTTGGGGCCAACGTCCTGACTTTC
abundance: -; v_gene: TRBV3-1/TRBV3-2; j_gene: TRBJ1-1; d_gene: TRBD1; CDR3aa: CASSWTGNTEAFF; CDR3nt: TGTGCCAGCAGCTGGACAGGGAACACTGAAGCTTTCTTT
abundance: -; v_gene: TRBV5-4; j_gene: TRBJ2-1; d_gene: -; CDR3aa: CASRPPGAPYNEQFF; CDR3nt: TGTGCCAGCAGACCACCTGGAGCACCCTACAATGAGCAGTTCTTC
abundance: -; v_gene: TRBV19; j_gene: TRBJ1-5; d_gene: TRBD1; CDR3aa: CASSITGTGPHQPQHF; CDR3nt: TGTGCCAGTAGTATTACTGGGACAGGGCCCCATCAGCCCCAGCATTTT
abundance: -; v_gene: TRBV28; j_gene: TRBJ1-2; d_gene: TRBD1; CDR3aa: CASSFRGTGGYTF; CDR3nt: TGTGCCAGCAGTTTCAGAGGGACAGGGGGCTACACCTTC
abundance: -; v_gene: TRBV10-2; j_gene: TRBJ1-1; d_gene: -; CDR3aa: CASSARGGSGNTEAFF; CDR3nt: TGCGCCAGCAGTGCTCGTGGGGGCAGCGGGAACACTGAAGCTTTCTTT
abundance: -; v_gene: TRBV27; j_gene: TRBJ1-6; d_gene: TRBD1; CDR3aa: CASTPTGNNSPLHF; CDR3nt: TGTGCCAGCACCCCGACAGGGAATAATTCACCCCTCCACTTT
abundance: -; v_gene: TRBV5-4; j_gene: TRBJ2-5; d_gene: -; CDR3aa: CASSFGGTPQETQYF; CDR3nt: TGTGCCAGCAGCTTCGGAGGAACCCCACAAGAGACCCAGTACTTC
abundance: -; v_gene: TRBV7-3; j_gene: TRBJ1-3; d_gene: TRBD1; CDR3aa: CASSLPLGTGPPSSGNTIYF; CDR3nt: TGTGCCAGCAGCTTACCGCTGGGGACAGGCCCACCGAGCTCTGGAAACACCATATATTTT
abundance: -; v_gene: TRBV6-1; j_gene: TRBJ1-1; d_gene: -; CDR3aa: CASSEDRWSTEAFF; CDR3nt: TGTGCCAGCAGTGAAGACAGGTGGAGCACTGAAGCTTTCTTT
abundance: -; v_gene: TRBV6-2/TRBV6-3; j_gene: TRBJ1-5; d_gene: -; CDR3aa: CASSRHTRGNQPQHF; CDR3nt: TGTGCCAGCAGCAGACACACGAGGGGCAATCAGCCCCAGCATTTT
abundance: -; v_gene: TRBV6-5; j_gene: TRBJ1-3; d_gene: -; CDR3aa: CGGRGGSGNTIYF; CDR3nt: TGTGGAGGGAGGGGAGGCTCTGGAAACACCATATATTTT
abundance: -; v_gene: TRBV27; j_gene: TRBJ2-3; d_gene: TRBD1; CDR3aa: CASSLKTGGDLDTQYF; CDR3nt: TGTGCCAGCAGTCTAAAGACAGGGGGCGATCTAGATACGCAGTATTTT
abundance: -; v_gene: TRBV3-1/TRBV3-2; j_gene: TRBJ1-1; d_gene: -; CDR3aa: CASSQLVDTEAFF; CDR3nt: TGTGCCAGCAGCCAATTAGTGGACACTGAAGCTTTCTTT
abundance: -; v_gene: TRBV2; j_gene: TRBJ2-7; d_gene: TRBD1; CDR3aa: CASLEKGDRGYDEQYF; CDR3nt: TGTGCCAGCCTAGAAAAGGGGGACAGGGGGTACGACGAGCAGTACTTC
abundance: once; v_gene: TRBV6-5; j_gene: TRBJ1-1; d_gene: -; CDR3aa: CASSYSRGLNTEAFF; CDR3nt: TGTGCCAGCAGTTACTCGAGAGGCCTGAACACTGAAGCTTTCTTT
abundance: -; v_gene: TRBV4-2; j_gene: TRBJ1-2; d_gene: -; CDR3aa: CASSQAGTNYGYTF; CDR3nt: TGTGCCAGCAGCCAGGCGGGCACGAACTATGGCTACACCTTC
abundance: -; v_gene: TRBV19; j_gene: TRBJ1-5; d_gene: -; CDR3aa: CASTRTSSNQPQHF; CDR3nt: TGTGCCAGTACCCGGACAAGTAGCAATCAGCCCCAGCATTTT
abundance: -; v_gene: TRBV6-5; j_gene: TRBJ1-4; d_gene: -; CDR3aa: CASSSHGGTNEKLFF; CDR3nt: TGTGCCAGCAGTAGCCACGGGGGAACTAATGAAAAACTGTTTTTT
abundance: once; v_gene: TRBV28; j_gene: TRBJ2-3; d_gene: TRBD2; CDR3aa: CASISGGADYTQYF; CDR3nt: TGTGCCAGCATAAGCGGGGGGGCCGACTATACGCAGTATTTT
abundance: -; v_gene: TRBV28; j_gene: TRBJ2-1; d_gene: -; CDR3aa: CASSLSDLGGNEQFF; CDR3nt: TGTGCCAGCAGTTTAAGCGACCTAGGGGGCAATGAGCAGTTCTTC
abundance: -; v_gene: TRBV19; j_gene: TRBJ2-1; d_gene: -; CDR3aa: CASSPMGAAGYNEQFF; CDR3nt: TGTGCCAGTAGCCCAATGGGGGCGGCGGGTTATAATGAGCAGTTCTTC
abundance: -; v_gene: TRBV2; j_gene: TRBJ2-3; d_gene: -; CDR3aa: CASSLTDTQYF; CDR3nt: TGTGCCAGCAGTCTTACAGATACGCAGTATTTT
abundance: -; v_gene: TRBV7-2; j_gene: TRBJ2-7; d_gene: TRBD2; CDR3aa: CASSLVGDYTSEQYF; CDR3nt: TGTGCCAGCAGCTTAGTCGGGGACTATACAAGCGAGCAGTACTTC
abundance: -; v_gene: TRBV7-8; j_gene: TRBJ2-1; d_gene: -; CDR3aa: CASSLTQQGSSYNEQFF; CDR3nt: TGTGCCAGCAGCTTAACGCAGCAGGGGAGCTCCTACAATGAGCAGTTCTTC
abundance: -; v_gene: TRBV2; j_gene: TRBJ1-5; d_gene: -; CDR3aa: CASSGQKNQPQHF; CDR3nt: TGTGCCAGCTCCGGACAGAAAAATCAGCCCCAGCATTTT
abundance: -; v_gene: TRBV5-1; j_gene: TRBJ1-2; d_gene: TRBD1; CDR3aa: CASSLRRGNYGYTF; CDR3nt: TGCGCCAGCAGCTTGCGCAGGGGGAACTATGGCTACACCTTC
abundance: -; v_gene: TRBV6-5; j_gene: TRBJ2-1; d_gene: -; CDR3aa: CASTHRGSSYNEQFF; CDR3nt: TGTGCCAGCACCCACAGAGGGAGCTCCTACAATGAGCAGTTCTTC
abundance: -; v_gene: TRBV10-3; j_gene: TRBJ1-2; d_gene: -; CDR3aa: CAISEQGQGAGYTF; CDR3nt: TGTGCCATCAGTGAACAGGGACAAGGTGCGGGCTACACCTTC
abundance: -; v_gene: TRBV19; j_gene: TRBJ1-5; d_gene: -; CDR3aa: CASSFTGYGQPQHF; CDR3nt: TGTGCCAGTAGTTTCACGGGGTACGGCCAGCCCCAGCATTTT
abundance: -; v_gene: TRBV2; j_gene: TRBJ2-1; d_gene: -; CDR3aa: CASSENGVSYNEQFF; CDR3nt: TGTGCCAGCAGCGAGAACGGGGTTTCCTACAATGAGCAGTTCTTC
abundance: -; v_gene: TRBV7-9; j_gene: TRBJ1-5; d_gene: -; CDR3aa: CASSPQGHGNQPQHF; CDR3nt: TGTGCCAGCAGCCCCCAGGGGCATGGCAATCAGCCCCAGCATTTT
abundance: -; v_gene: TRBV5-1; j_gene: TRBJ2-6; d_gene: -; CDR3aa: CASSSTGSGANVLTF; CDR3nt: TGCGCCAGCAGTTCTACAGGGTCCGGGGCCAACGTCCTGACTTTC
abundance: -; v_gene: TRBV2; j_gene: TRBJ2-5; d_gene: -; CDR3aa: CASKDWEETQYF; CDR3nt: TGTGCCAGCAAGGACTGGGAAGAGACCCAGTACTTC
abundance: -; v_gene: TRBV6-5; j_gene: TRBJ1-3; d_gene: -; CDR3aa: CASSYDRRGNTIYF; CDR3nt: TGTGCCAGCAGTTACGACAGGCGAGGAAACACCATATATTTT
abundance: -; v_gene: TRBV5-1; j_gene: TRBJ1-6; d_gene: -; CDR3aa: CASSLDRVNSPLHF; CDR3nt: TGCGCCAGCAGCTTGGACAGGGTGAATTCACCCCTCCACTTT
abundance: -; v_gene: TRBV5-6; j_gene: TRBJ2-7; d_gene: -; CDR3aa: CASSFSGTTSYEQYF; CDR3nt: TGTGCCAGCAGCTTCTCAGGGACAACTTCCTACGAGCAGTACTTC
abundance: -; v_gene: TRBV18; j_gene: TRBJ1-5; d_gene: -; CDR3aa: CASSPEQGGQPQHF; CDR3nt: TGTGCCAGCTCACCCGAGCAGGGAGGACAGCCCCAGCATTTT